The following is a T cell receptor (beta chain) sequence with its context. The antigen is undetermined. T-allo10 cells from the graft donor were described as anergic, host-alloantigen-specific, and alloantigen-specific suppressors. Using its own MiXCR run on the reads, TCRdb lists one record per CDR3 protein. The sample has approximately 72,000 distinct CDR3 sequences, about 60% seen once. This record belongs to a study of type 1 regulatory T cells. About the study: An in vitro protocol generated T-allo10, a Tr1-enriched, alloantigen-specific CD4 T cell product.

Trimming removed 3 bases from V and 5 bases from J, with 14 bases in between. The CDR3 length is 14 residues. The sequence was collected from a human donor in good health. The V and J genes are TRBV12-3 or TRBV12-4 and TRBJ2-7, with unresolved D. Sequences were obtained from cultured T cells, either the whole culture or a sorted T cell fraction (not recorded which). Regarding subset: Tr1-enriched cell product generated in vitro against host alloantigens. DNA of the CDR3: TGTGCCAGCAGTTTGTGGCCGCCCGCGAACGAGCAGTACTTC. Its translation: CASSLWPPANEQYF.